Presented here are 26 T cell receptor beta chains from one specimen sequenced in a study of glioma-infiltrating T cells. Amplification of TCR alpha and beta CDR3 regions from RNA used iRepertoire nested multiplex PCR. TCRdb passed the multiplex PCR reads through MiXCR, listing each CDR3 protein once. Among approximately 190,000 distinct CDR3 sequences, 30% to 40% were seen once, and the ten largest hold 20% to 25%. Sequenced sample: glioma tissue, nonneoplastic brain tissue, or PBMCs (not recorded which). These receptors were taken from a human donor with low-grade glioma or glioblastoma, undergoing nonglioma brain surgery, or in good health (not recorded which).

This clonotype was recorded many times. The CDR3 DNA follows: TGCGCCAGCAGCTTGGAAGGGCCTAGGGCAGATACGCAGTATTTT. It encodes CASSLEGPRADTQYF. The chain is built from TRBV5-1 and TRBJ2-3; D is unclear. The V end lost 0 bases, the J end lost 4 bases, and 12 bases lay between the germline ends. The CDR3 is made up of 15 amino acids. Germline V gives CDR1 SGHRS, CDR2 YFSETQ. The whole variable domain, filled in from reference TRBV5-1 and TRBJ2-3, reads KAGVTQTPRYLIKTRGQQVTLSCSPISGHRSVSWYQQTPGQGLQFLFEYFSETQRNKGNFPGRFSGRQFSNSRSEMNVSTLELGDSALYLCASSLEGPRADTQYFGPGTRLTVL.

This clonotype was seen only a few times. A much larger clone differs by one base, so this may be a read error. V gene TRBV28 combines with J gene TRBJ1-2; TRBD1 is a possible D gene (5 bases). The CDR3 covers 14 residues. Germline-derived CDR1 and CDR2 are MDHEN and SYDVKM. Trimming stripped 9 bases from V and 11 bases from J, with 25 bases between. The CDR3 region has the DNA TGTGCCAGAAGTGAAGAACGTCATCGGAGGGGTTACACCTTC. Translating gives CARSEERHRRGYTF.

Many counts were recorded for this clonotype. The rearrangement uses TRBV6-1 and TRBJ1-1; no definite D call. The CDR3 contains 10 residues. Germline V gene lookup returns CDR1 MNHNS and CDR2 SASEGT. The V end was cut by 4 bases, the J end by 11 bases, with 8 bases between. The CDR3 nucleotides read TGTGCCAGCAGTGGATACAAGGCTTTCTTT. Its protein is CASSGYKAFF.

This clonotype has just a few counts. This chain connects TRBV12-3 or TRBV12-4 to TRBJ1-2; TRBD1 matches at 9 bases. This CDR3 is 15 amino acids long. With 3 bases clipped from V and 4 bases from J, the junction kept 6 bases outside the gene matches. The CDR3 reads CASSFPSTGGYGYTF. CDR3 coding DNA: TGTGCCAGCAGTTTTCCTTCGACAGGGGGCTATGGCTACACCTTC.

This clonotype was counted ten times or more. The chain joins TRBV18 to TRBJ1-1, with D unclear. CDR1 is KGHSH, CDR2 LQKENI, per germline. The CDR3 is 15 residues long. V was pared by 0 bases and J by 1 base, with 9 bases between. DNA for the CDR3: TGTGCCAGCTCACCACCTGGAAGCTGGAACACTGAAGCTTTCTTT. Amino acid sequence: CASSPPGSWNTEAFF.

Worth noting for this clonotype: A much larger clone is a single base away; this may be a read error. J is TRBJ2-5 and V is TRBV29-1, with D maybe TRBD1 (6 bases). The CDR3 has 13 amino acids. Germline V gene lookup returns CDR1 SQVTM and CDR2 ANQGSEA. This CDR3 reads CTVPGQLLETQYF. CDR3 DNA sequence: TGCACCGTACCCGGACAGTTGCTGGAGACCCAGTACTTC.

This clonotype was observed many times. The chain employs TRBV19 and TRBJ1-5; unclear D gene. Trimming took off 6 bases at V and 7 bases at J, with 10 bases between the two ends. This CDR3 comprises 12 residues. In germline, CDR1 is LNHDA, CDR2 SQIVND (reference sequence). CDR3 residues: CASRMGEQPQHF. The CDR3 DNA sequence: TGTGCCAGTAGGATGGGAGAACAGCCCCAGCATTTT. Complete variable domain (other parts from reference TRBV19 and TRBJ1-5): DGGITQSPKYLFRKEGQNVTLSCEQNLNHDAMYWYRQDPGQGLRLIYYSQIVNDFQKGDIAEGYSVSREKKESFPLTVTSAQKNPTAFYLCASRMGEQPQHFGDGTRLSIL.

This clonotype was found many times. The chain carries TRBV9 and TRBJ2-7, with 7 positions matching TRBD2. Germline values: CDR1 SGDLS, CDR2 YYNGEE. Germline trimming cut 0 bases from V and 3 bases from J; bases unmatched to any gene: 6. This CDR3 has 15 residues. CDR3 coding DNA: TGTGCCAGCAGCGTAGGGCTAGCGGTTAACTACGAGCAGTACTTC. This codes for CASSVGLAVNYEQYF.

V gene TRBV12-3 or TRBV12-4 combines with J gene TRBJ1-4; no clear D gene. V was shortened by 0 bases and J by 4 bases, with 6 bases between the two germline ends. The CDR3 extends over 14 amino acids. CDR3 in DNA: TGTGCCAGCAGTTTAGCAAGCAGTAATGAAAAACTGTTTTTT. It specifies CASSLASSNEKLFF.

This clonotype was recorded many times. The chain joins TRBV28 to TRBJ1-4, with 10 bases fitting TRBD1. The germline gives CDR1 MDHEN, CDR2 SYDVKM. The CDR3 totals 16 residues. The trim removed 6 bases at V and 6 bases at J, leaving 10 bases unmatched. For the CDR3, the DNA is TGTGCCAGCAGAAGACAGGGGGCGAAGTGGGATGAAAAACTGTTTTTT. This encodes CASRRQGAKWDEKLFF. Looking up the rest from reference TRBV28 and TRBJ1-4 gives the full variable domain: DVKVTQSSRYLVKRTGEKVFLECVQDMDHENMFWYRQDPGLGLRLIYFSYDVKMKEKGDIPEGYSVSREKKERFSLILESASTNQTSMYLCASRRQGAKWDEKLFFGSGTQLSVL.

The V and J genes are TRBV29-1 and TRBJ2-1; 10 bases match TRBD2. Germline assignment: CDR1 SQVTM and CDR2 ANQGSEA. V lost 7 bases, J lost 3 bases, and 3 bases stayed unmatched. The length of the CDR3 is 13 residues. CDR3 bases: TGCAGCGCCGGGACTAGCGACTACAATGAGCAGTTCTTC. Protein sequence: CSAGTSDYNEQFF.

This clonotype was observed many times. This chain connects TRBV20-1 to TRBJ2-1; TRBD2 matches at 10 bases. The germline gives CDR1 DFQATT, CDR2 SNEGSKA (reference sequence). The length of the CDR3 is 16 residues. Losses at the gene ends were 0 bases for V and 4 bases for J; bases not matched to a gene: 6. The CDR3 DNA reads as TGCAGTGCTAGAGATCCGACTAGCGGGTATTACAATGAGCAGTTCTTC. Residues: CSARDPTSGYYNEQFF.

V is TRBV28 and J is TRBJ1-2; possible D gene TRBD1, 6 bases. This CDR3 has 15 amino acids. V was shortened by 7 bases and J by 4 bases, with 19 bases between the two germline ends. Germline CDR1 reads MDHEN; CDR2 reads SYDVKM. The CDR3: CASTFAGQLLYGYTF. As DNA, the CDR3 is TGTGCCAGCACCTTCGCCGGACAGTTGCTCTATGGCTACACCTTC.

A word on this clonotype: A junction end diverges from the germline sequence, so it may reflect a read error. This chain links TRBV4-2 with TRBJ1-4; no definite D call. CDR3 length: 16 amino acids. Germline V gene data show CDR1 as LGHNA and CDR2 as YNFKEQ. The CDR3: CASSQDPSATNERLFF. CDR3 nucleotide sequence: TGTGCCAGCAGCCAAGATCCATCGGCAACTAATGAAAGACTGTTTTTT.

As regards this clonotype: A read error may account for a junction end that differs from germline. This CDR3 reads CATSDYGNQSQHF. The CDR3 bases are TGTGCCACCAGTGATTACGGGAATCAGTCCCAGCATTTT. This chain connects TRBV24-1 to TRBJ1-5; D gene ambiguous. This CDR3 spans 13 amino acids. Germline CDR1 is KGHDR and CDR2 is SFDVKD.

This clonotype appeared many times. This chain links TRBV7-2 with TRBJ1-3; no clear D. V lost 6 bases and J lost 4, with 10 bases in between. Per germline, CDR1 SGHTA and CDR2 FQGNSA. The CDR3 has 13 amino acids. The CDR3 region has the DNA TGTGCCAGCAGACCGGACTTGGGAAACACCATATATTTT. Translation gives CASRPDLGNTIYF. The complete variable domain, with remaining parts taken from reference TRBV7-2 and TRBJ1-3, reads GAGVSQSPSNKVTEKGKDVELRCDPISGHTALYWYRQSLGQGLEFLIYFQGNSAPDKSGLPSDRFSAERTGGSVSTLTIQRTQQEDSAVYLCASRPDLGNTIYFGEGSWLTVV.

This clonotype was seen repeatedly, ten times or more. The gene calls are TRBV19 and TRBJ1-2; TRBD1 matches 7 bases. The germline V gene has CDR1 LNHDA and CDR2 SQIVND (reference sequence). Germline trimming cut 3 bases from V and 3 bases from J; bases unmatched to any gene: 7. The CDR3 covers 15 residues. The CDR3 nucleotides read TGTGCCAGTAGTATCCAACAGGGGAACCACTATGGCTACACCTTC. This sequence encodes CASSIQQGNHYGYTF.

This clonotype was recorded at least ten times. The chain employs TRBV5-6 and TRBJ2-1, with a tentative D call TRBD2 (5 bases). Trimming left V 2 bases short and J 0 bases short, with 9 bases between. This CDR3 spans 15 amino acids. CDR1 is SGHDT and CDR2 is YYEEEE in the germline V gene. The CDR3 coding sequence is TGTGCCAGCAGCTTCATGGGGAGCTCCTACAATGAGCAGTTCTTC. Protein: CASSFMGSSYNEQFF.

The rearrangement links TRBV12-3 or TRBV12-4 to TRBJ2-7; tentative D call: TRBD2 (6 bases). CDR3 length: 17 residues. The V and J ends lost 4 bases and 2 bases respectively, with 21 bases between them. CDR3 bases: TGTGCCAGCAGTTCGCGATGGGCCGGGAGAGGGACCTACGAGCAGTACTTC. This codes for CASSSRWAGRGTYEQYF.

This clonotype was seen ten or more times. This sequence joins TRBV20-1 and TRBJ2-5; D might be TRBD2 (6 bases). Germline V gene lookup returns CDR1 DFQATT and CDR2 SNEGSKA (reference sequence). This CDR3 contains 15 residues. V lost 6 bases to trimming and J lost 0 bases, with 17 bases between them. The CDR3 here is CSARRHRDYQETQYF. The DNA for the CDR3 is TGCAGTGCCCGACGCCACCGGGACTACCAAGAGACCCAGTACTTC.

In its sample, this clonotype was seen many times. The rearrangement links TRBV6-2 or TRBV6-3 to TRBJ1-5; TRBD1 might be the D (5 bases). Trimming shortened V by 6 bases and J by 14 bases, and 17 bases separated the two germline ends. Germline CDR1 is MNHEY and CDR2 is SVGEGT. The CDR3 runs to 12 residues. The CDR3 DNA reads TGTGCCAGCAGCCCCGGGACGGAGAAGGAGCATTTT. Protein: CASSPGTEKEHF.

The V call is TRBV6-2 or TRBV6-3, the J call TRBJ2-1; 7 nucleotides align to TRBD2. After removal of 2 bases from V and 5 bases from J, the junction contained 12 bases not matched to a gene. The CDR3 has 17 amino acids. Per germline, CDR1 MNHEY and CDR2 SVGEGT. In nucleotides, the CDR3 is TGTGCCAGCAGTTACGAGCCCGCGTGGGGAGGGAACAATGAGCAGTTCTTC. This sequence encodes CASSYEPAWGGNNEQFF.

The CDR3 bases are TGTGCCAGCAGACACGGGACAGGGGGCGCCTACGAGCAGTACTTC. Amino acid sequence: CASRHGTGGAYEQYF. The chain combines TRBV28 with TRBJ2-7; 12 bases agree with TRBD1. CDR3 length: 15 residues. V shed 6 bases, J shed 2 bases, and the junction held 5 bases outside the gene matches. Germline lookup yields CDR1 MDHEN and CDR2 SYDVKM. Full variable domain (remainder filled in from reference TRBV28 and TRBJ2-7): DVKVTQSSRYLVKRTGEKVFLECVQDMDHENMFWYRQDPGLGLRLIYFSYDVKMKEKGDIPEGYSVSREKKERFSLILESASTNQTSMYLCASRHGTGGAYEQYFGPGTRLTVT.

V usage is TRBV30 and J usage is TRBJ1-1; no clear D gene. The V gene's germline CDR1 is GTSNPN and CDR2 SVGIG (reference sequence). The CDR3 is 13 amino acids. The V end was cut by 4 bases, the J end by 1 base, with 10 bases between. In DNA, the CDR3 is TGTGCCTGGAAGAAAAACGGGAACACTGAAGCTTTCTTT. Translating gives CAWKKNGNTEAFF.

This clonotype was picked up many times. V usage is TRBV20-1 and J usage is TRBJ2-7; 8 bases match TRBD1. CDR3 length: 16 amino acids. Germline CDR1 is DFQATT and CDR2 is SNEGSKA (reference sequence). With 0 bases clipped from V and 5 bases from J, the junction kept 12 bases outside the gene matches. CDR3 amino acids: CSARDDGAGGINEQYF. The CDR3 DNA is TGCAGTGCTAGAGATGATGGGGCAGGGGGCATAAACGAGCAGTACTTC.

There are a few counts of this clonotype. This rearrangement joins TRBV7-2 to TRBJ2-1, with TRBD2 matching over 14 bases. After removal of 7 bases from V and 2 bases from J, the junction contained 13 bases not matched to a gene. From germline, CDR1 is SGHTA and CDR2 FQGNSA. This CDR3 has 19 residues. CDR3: CASIPAGLAGVGAYNEQFF. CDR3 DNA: TGTGCCAGCATCCCAGCGGGACTAGCGGGAGTCGGGGCCTACAATGAGCAGTTCTTC. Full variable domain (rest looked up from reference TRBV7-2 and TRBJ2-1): GAGVSQSPSNKVTEKGKDVELRCDPISGHTALYWYRQSLGQGLEFLIYFQGNSAPDKSGLPSDRFSAERTGGSVSTLTIQRTQQEDSAVYLCASIPAGLAGVGAYNEQFFGPGTRLTVL.